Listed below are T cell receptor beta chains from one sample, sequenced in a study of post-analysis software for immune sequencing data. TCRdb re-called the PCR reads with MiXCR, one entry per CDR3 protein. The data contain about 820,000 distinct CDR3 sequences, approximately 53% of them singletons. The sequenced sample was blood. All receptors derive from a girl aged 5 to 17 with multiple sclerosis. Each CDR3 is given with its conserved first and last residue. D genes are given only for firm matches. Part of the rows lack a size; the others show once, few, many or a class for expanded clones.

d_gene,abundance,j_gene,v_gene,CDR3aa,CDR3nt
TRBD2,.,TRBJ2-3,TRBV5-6,CASSPYSGLRTDTQYF,TGTGCCAGCAGCCCCTATAGCGGGCTCCGGACGGATACGCAGTATTTT
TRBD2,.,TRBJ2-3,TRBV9,CASSPQTSGRGTDTQYF,TGTGCCAGCAGCCCCCAGACTAGCGGGAGGGGGACAGATACGCAGTATTTT
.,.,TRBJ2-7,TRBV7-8,CASSLAHGGPSYEQYF,TGTGCCAGCAGCTTAGCGCACGGGGGACCTTCCTACGAGCAGTACTTC
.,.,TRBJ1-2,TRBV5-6,CASSLLGDHGYTF,TGTGCCAGCAGCTTATTGGGGGACCATGGCTACACCTTC
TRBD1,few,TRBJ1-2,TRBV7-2,CASSLGTGGIYGYTF,TGTGCCAGCAGCTTAGGGACAGGGGGCATCTATGGCTACACCTTC
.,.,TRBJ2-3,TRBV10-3,CAISDSRLSDTQYF,TGTGCCATCAGTGACTCGCGACTCTCAGATACGCAGTATTTT
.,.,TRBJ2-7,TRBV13,CASSFSRTELGSSYEQYF,TGTGCCAGCAGCTTTTCGCGGACAGAACTAGGCTCTTCCTACGAGCAGTACTTC
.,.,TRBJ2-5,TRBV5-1,CASSLAPGQETQYF,TGTGCCAGCAGCTTAGCTCCGGGGCAAGAGACCCAGTACTTC
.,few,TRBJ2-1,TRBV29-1,CSVTLEYNEQFF,TGCAGCGTTACATTGGAATACAATGAGCAGTTCTTC
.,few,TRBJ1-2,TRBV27,CASSLNLNYGYTF,TGTGCCAGCAGTTTAAATTTAAACTATGGCTACACCTTC
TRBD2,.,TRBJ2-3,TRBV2,CASSVRRESATQYF,TGTGCCAGCAGTGTCAGGCGGGAGTCGGCTACGCAGTATTTT
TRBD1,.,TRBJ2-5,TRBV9,CASSPQTGEQETQYF,TGTGCCAGCAGCCCTCAGACAGGGGAACAAGAGACCCAGTACTTC
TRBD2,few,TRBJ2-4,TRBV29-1,CSVDGGGMAKNIQYF,TGCAGCGTTGATGGGGGGGGGATGGCCAAAAACATTCAGTACTTC
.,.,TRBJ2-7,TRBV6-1,CASSESRGAYSYEQYF,TGTGCCAGCAGTGAATCGAGAGGTGCATACTCCTACGAGCAGTACTTC
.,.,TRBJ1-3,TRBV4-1,CASSQGRGGSGNTIYF,TGCGCCAGCAGCCAAGGACGAGGCGGCTCTGGAAACACCATATATTTT
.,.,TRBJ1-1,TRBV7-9,CASSPKWGWSEAFF,TGTGCCAGCAGCCCAAAGTGGGGGTGGTCTGAAGCTTTCTTT
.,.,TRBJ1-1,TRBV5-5,CASSFMSDREAFF,TGTGCCAGCAGCTTCATGTCGGACCGTGAAGCTTTCTTT
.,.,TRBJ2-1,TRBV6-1,CASLEGLNEQFF,TGTGCCAGTTTGGAGGGACTCAATGAGCAGTTCTTC
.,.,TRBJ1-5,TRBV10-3,CAISGGDQPQHF,TGTGCCATCAGTGGTGGAGATCAGCCCCAGCATTTT
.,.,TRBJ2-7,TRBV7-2,CASSSKVDRFVYEQYF,TGTGCCAGCAGCTCAAAGGTGGACCGATTCGTCTACGAGCAGTACTTC
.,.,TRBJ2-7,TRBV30,CAWSWGAYEQYF,TGTGCCTGGAGTTGGGGAGCCTACGAGCAGTACTTC
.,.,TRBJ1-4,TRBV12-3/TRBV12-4,CASSNGQLSEKLFF,TGTGCCAGCAGTAACGGACAGCTCTCCGAAAAACTGTTTTTT
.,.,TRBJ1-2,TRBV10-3,CAISESRRGSNYGYTF,TGTGCCATCAGTGAGTCGAGGAGGGGCTCTAACTATGGCTACACCTTC
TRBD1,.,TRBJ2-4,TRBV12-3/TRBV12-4,CASSHRTGRNIQYF,TGTGCCAGCAGTCACCGGACAGGGAGAAACATTCAGTACTTC
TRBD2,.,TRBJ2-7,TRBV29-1,CSFTSGRAGEQYF,TGCAGCTTTACTAGCGGGAGGGCCGGCGAGCAGTACTTC
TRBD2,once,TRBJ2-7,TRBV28,CASRRLAGTEQYF,TGTGCCAGCAGGCGACTAGCGGGAACCGAGCAGTACTTC
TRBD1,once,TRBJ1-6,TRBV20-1,CSARQGAKDSPLHF,TGCAGTGCTCGACAGGGGGCTAAGGATTCACCCCTCCACTTT
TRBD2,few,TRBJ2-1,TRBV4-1,CASSHKKPAGSNEQFF,TGCGCCAGCAGCCATAAGAAACCAGCGGGGTCCAATGAGCAGTTCTTC